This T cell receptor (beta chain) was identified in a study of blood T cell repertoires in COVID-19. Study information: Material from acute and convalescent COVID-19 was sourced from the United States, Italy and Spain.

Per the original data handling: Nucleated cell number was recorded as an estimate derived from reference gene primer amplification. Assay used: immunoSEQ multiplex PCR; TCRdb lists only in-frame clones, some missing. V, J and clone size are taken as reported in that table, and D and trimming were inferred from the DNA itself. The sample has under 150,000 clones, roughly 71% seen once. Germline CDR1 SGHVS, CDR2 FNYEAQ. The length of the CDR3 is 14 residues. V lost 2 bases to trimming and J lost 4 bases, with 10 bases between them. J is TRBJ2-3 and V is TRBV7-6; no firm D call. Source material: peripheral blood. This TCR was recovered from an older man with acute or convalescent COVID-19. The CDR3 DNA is TGTGCCAGCAGCTTATTGTCTATCCCAGATACGCAGTATTTT. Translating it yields CASSLLSIPDTQYF.